This T cell receptor beta chain was sequenced for a study of blood T cell repertoires in COVID-19. Across the whole study: Collection of acute and convalescent COVID-19 samples took place in the United States, Italy and Spain. The analysed material was cDNA or gDNA that came from T cells, B-cell-depleted T cells, or PBMCs.

In the authors' methods: Counts of nucleated cells, estimated from reference gene primer amplification, were obtained. The protocol was immunoSEQ multiplex PCR, while the TCRdb copy is restricted to in-frame clones and leaves out a portion. V and J calls and clone size are as listed in that table; D and trimming were resolved from the DNA. The sample contains under 110,000 clones, around 87% of which appear only once. CDR3 length: 15 residues. The V and J ends lost 2 bases and 5 bases respectively, with 15 bases between them. Germline values: CDR1 SEHNR, CDR2 FQNEAQ (reference sequence). V gene TRBV7-9 combines with J gene TRBJ2-5, with D perhaps matching TRBD2 (7 bases). What was sequenced was peripheral blood. This TCR derives from a woman in her 30s with acute or convalescent COVID-19. CDR3 nucleotides: TGTGCCAGCAGCTTACCTGCCCGGGGGGCTGAGACCCAGTACTTC. Its translation is CASSLPARGAETQYF. The full variable domain, in which reference TRBV7-9 and TRBJ2-5 provide the parts outside the CDR3, is DTGVSQNPRHKITKRGQNVTFRCDPISEHNRLYWYRQTLGQGPEFLTYFQNEAQLEKSRLLSDRFSAERPKGSFSTLEIQRTEQGDSAMYLCASSLPARGAETQYFGPGTRLLVL.